One and the same sample provided the 14 T cell receptor beta chains below, sequenced in a study of shared clonotypes between healthy human individuals. The table came from immunoSEQ multiplex PCR; TCRdb's copy has only in-frame clones and leaves some out. The data contain about 600,000 clones, less than 97% of them singletons. CD45RO negativity and positive selection for CCR7 defined naive CD8 cells, a population that excluded terminally differentiated effector memory CD45RA+ cells. The sequencing input was naive CD8+ T cells sorted from blood. The receptors were sampled from a woman aged 25 to 39 in good health.

The chain joins TRBV7-6 to TRBJ2-2; 9 positions match TRBD1. The CDR3 has 15 residues. Losses at the gene ends were 5 bases for V and 7 bases for J; bases not matched to a gene: 8. CDR1 is SGHVS and CDR2 is FNYEAQ in the germline V gene. DNA for the CDR3: TGTGCCAGCAGCCGACTCACAGGGGGCGGCGGGGAGCTGTTTTTT. The encoded protein is CASSRLTGGGGELFF.

CDR3 loop: CASRGELTGANVLTF. CDR3 sequence (DNA): TGTGCCAGCAGAGGGGAACTAACTGGGGCCAACGTCCTGACTTTC. The V gene is TRBV6-6, the J gene TRBJ2-6; maybe TRBD1 (5 bases). Trimming shortened V by 6 bases and J by 2 bases, and 11 bases separated the two germline ends. The CDR3 has 15 amino acids. Germline lookup yields CDR1 MNHNY and CDR2 SVGAGI (reference sequence).

A single count supports this clone. This chain connects TRBV19 to TRBJ1-1, with D perhaps TRBD1 (6 bases). CDR3 length equals 13 residues. In germline, CDR1 is LNHDA, CDR2 SQIVND (reference sequence). Deletions cut 11 bases from V and 0 bases from J, with 13 bases between. DNA of the CDR3: TGTGCCTGTCAGGGGCGGTTGAACACTGAAGCTTTCTTT. Amino acids: CACQGRLNTEAFF.

The J gene is TRBJ1-1, the V gene TRBV9; D may be TRBD1 (6 bases). The CDR3 covers 15 residues. The germline V gene encodes CDR1 SGDLS and CDR2 YYNGEE. V lost 0 bases to trimming and J lost 0 bases, with 9 bases between them. This CDR3 reads CASSVVRGMNTEAFF. The CDR3, as DNA: TGTGCCAGCAGCGTAGTCAGGGGAATGAACACTGAAGCTTTCTTT. Full variable domain (rest looked up from reference TRBV9 and TRBJ1-1): DSGVTQTPKHLITATGQRVTLRCSPRSGDLSVYWYQQSLDQGLQFLIQYYNGEERAKGNILERFSAQQFPDLHSELNLSSLELGDSALYFCASSVVRGMNTEAFFGQGTRLTVV.

The chain couples TRBV6-1 to TRBJ2-2; no clear D gene. This CDR3 region has 14 residues. CDR1 is MNHNS, CDR2 SASEGT, per germline. The V end lost 0 bases, the J end lost 5 bases, and 7 bases lay between the germline ends. CDR3 nucleotides: TGTGCCAGCAGTGAAGCGCTAAGGACCGGGGAGCTGTTTTTT. Its translation is CASSEALRTGELFF.

This chain links TRBV7-3 with TRBJ2-3; D is perhaps TRBD2 (6 bases). The CDR3 runs 15 residues. The V and J ends lost 5 bases and 0 bases respectively, with 12 bases between them. CDR1 is SGHTA and CDR2 is FQGTGA in the germline V gene. CDR3 amino acids: CASSPSGASTDTQYF. The CDR3 nucleotides are TGTGCCAGCAGCCCCTCGGGAGCTAGCACAGATACGCAGTATTTT.

The chain has TRBV4-1 and TRBJ1-6; tentative D call: TRBD1 (6 bases). This CDR3 is built from 14 residues. Germline CDR1 reads MGHRA; CDR2 reads YSYEKL. Between the trimmed V and J ends, which lost 2 bases and 7 bases, there was a span of 9 bases. The CDR3 protein is CASSQRGKNSPLHF. The CDR3, as DNA: TGCGCCAGCAGCCAAAGGGGGAAGAATTCACCCCTCCACTTT.

The chain combines TRBV7-3 with TRBJ2-5; the match to TRBD2 covers 8 bases. With V trimmed by 4 bases and J by 4 bases, 23 bases remained unmatched. Germline V CDR1 and CDR2: SGHTA, FQGTGA. The CDR3 contains 20 residues. CDR3 loop: CASSSGPLLSGRHPTETQYF. DNA for the CDR3: TGTGCCAGCAGCTCGGGACCGCTACTGAGCGGGAGACACCCCACAGAGACCCAGTACTTC.

The V gene is TRBV10-2, the J gene TRBJ2-7; 12 bases are shared with TRBD1. This CDR3 comprises 13 residues. The germline CDR1 and CDR2 sequences are WSHSY and SAAADI. V dropped 10 bases and J dropped 5; count of bases not matched to a gene: 6. CDR3 loop: CAIGDRGPDEQYF. The CDR3 DNA is TGCGCCATCGGGGACAGGGGGCCCGACGAGCAGTACTTC.

In its sample, this clone was seen a few times. Distinct nucleotide sequences in the sample also encode this CDR3. The rearrangement links TRBV2 to TRBJ2-7; D unclear. There are 10 residues in the CDR3. The V gene lost 5 bases and the J gene lost 4 bases, with 3 bases spanning the gap. The germline V gene has CDR1 SNHLY and CDR2 FYNNEI. The CDR3 DNA follows: TGTGCCAGCAGTTTTTACGAGCAGTACTTC. Translated, it gives CASSFYEQYF.

CDR3 nucleotide sequence: TGTGCCAGCAGTTTAGGACGGAGCAATCAGCCCCAGCATTTT. This encodes CASSLGRSNQPQHF. J is TRBJ1-5 and V is TRBV28; D is undetermined. CDR1 is MDHEN, CDR2 SYDVKM, per germline. This CDR3 spans 14 amino acids. The V gene lost 2 bases and the J gene lost 1 base, with 6 bases spanning the gap.

The chain links TRBV1 to TRBJ2-2; whether TRBD2, the table's D call, matches the DNA was not checked. TRBV1 is a recognized pseudogene. This CDR3 is built from 16 residues. The DNA of the CDR3 is TGCACCAGCAGCCAAGGGGGCGGGAGGGCAGGCGGGGAGCTGTTTTTT. Translating gives CTSSQGGGRAGGELFF.

The chain recombines TRBV28 with TRBJ2-7; no definite D call. The CDR3 totals 14 residues. V was clipped by 3 bases and J by 3 bases, with 12 bases between them. Germline lookup yields CDR1 MDHEN and CDR2 SYDVKM. CDR3 sequence (DNA): TGTGCCAGCAGTTTTGTAGGCCAGAACTACGAGCAGTACTTC. It is translated as CASSFVGQNYEQYF.

V usage is TRBV18 and J usage is TRBJ1-1, with D perhaps matching TRBD1 (6 bases). This CDR3 region has 14 residues. Trimming stripped 4 bases from V and 5 bases from J, with 14 bases between. The V gene's germline CDR1 is KGHSH and CDR2 LQKENI. In DNA form, the CDR3 reads TGTGCCAGCTCACGATCGGACAGTGGAACTGAAGCTTTCTTT. Encoded protein: CASSRSDSGTEAFF.